The entry that follows covers one TCR beta chain sequence. J gave up 4 bases and V 8 bases, and 10 bases lay outside the gene matches. Germline V gives CDR1 MNHNS, CDR2 SASEGT. This CDR3 has 15 amino acids. The sample is drawn from a study of shared clonotypes between healthy human individuals. On sorted subsets, replicate PCRs used about 180 ng DNA, or 31,000 or so T cell genomes. Profiled with immunoSEQ multiplex PCR; TCRdb holds only in-frame clones, not every one. The repertoire consists of 2,500,000 or so clones, with 85% to 95% occurring once and the leading ten covering more than 0.35%. The sample consisted of naive CD4+ T cells from PBMCs. Subset meaning: CD45RA+ positively selected. The origin of this receptor is a man between 18 and 35 years old in good health. Some clones in this sample may be carry-over from other donors' samples. This rearrangement joins TRBV6-1 to TRBJ1-2; 10 positions agree with TRBD1. As DNA, the CDR3 is TGTGCCAGCGGGGACAGGGGCCACCCAGGCTATGGCTACACCTTC. This codes for CASGDRGHPGYGYTF.